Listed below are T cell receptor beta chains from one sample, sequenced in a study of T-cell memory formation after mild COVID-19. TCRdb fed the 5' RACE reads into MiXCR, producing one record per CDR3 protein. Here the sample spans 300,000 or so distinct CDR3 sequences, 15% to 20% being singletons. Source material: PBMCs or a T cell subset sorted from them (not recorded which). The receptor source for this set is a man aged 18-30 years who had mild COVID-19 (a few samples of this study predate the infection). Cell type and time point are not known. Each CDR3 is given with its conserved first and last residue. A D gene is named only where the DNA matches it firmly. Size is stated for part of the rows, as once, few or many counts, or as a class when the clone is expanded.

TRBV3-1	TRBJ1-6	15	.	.	TGTGCCAGCAGCAAACCCGGGACGCGGGGTTCCCCCCTCCACTTT	CASSKPGTRGSPLHF
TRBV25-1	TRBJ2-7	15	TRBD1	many	TGTGCCAGCAGTGGCCCTACAGGGGGAGCATCTGAGCAGTACTTC	CASSGPTGGASEQYF
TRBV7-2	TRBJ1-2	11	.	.	TGTGCCAGCAGTTTAAGGGTCGGCTACACCTTC	CASSLRVGYTF
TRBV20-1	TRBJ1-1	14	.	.	TGCAGTGCTAACGACCCGACAGTGAACACTGAAGCTTTCTTT	CSANDPTVNTEAFF
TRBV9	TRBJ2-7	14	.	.	TGTGCCAGCAGCGTAGGAGGGGGAGTATACGAGCAGTACTTC	CASSVGGGVYEQYF
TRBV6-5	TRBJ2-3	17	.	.	TGTGCCAGCAGTCCGACTCCCCCGGGGGGCCATCGAGATACGCAGTATTTT	CASSPTPPGGHRDTQYF
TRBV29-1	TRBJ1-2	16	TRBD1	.	TGCAGCGTCGTTCGAGGCGACAGGGGGCTGAACTATGGCTACACCTTC	CSVVRGDRGLNYGYTF
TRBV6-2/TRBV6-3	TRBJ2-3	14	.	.	TGTGCCAGCACCAAGACAGTGAGCACAGATACGCAGTATTTT	CASTKTVSTDTQYF
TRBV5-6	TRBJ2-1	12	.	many	TGTGCCAGCAGCTTGGGGTCGGATGAGCAGTTCTTC	CASSLGSDEQFF
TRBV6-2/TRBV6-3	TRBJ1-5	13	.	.	TGTGCCAGCAGTGAAGTGGGCAATCAGCCCCAGCATTTT	CASSEVGNQPQHF
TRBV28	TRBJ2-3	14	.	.	TGTGCCAGCAGCCCCCAGGGCAGCACAGATACGCAGTATTTT	CASSPQGSTDTQYF
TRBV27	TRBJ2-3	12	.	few	TGTGCCAGCCGGCCCAACGAAGATACGCAGTATTTT	CASRPNEDTQYF
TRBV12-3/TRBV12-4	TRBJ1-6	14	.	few	TGTGCCAGCACGCGTAGATCCTATAATTCACCCCTCCACTTT	CASTRRSYNSPLHF
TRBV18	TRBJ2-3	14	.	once	TGTGCCAGCTCACCAGCTAGCGACGCAGATACGCAGTATTTT	CASSPASDADTQYF
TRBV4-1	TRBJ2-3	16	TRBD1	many	TGCGCCAGCAGCCAAGAACAGGGGCCTAGCACAGATACGCAGTATTTT	CASSQEQGPSTDTQYF
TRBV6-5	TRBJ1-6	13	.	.	TGTGCCAGCAGTCCTAGACGCCTCTCCAACCTCCACTTT	CASSPRRLSNLHF
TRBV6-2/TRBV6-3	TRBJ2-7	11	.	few	TGTGCCAGCACAGGCAGCCACGAGCAGTACTTC	CASTGSHEQYF